This T cell receptor beta chain came from a study of CD8 T cells in Susac syndrome. A quantity of about 0.5 to 1 ug RNA underwent reverse transcription using random hexamers. The authors amplified TCR beta CDR3 across 54 Vbeta and 13 Jbeta using immunoSEQ multiplex PCR. Each CDR3 protein is one row after TCRdb ran MiXCR on the immunoSEQ multiplex PCR reads. Here the sample spans about 120,000 distinct CDR3 sequences, approximately 96% being singletons. Overall study findings and caveats: By the study's own acknowledgment, its TCR sequencing and HLA analysis included relatively few individuals.

The trim removed 5 bases at V and 6 bases at J, leaving 9 bases unmatched. The CDR3 length is 13 residues. The V gene's germline CDR1 is DFQATT and CDR2 SNEGSKA (reference sequence). On this clonotype itself: No antigen is known for it.

The source is a human donor with Susac syndrome. V and J are TRBV20-1 and TRBJ2-5; 7 bases align to TRBD2. The sequencing sample was made of CD4+ T cells from PBMCs. CDR3 sequence reads: CSACPGGRKTQYF. CDR3 nucleotide sequence: TGCAGTGCTTGTCCGGGCGGGAGAAAGACCCAGTACTTC.